This is a list of T cell receptor beta chains from one sample in a study of blood T cell repertoires in COVID-19. Profiled with immunoSEQ multiplex PCR; TCRdb holds only in-frame clones, not every one. The data show fewer than 250,000 clones, 70% to 90% seen once. The sequenced sample was PBMCs or T cells enriched from blood (not recorded which). These receptors were obtained from a woman aged 35 to 49 with acute COVID-19. Both conserved end residues are part of each CDR3. The D gene is left open where the match is weak.

TRBV5-5,TRBJ1-6,TRBD1,CASSLEDRVHF
TRBV5-8,TRBJ2-7,.,CASSLARALYF
TRBV19,TRBJ1-5,TRBD1,CASSFGTGKNQPQHF
TRBV19,TRBJ1-1,.,CASTSRGVRAEAFF
TRBV18,TRBJ2-3,.,CASSRRSPGADTQYF
TRBV2,TRBJ2-7,.,CASRSGSTSYEQYF
TRBV27,TRBJ1-1,.,CASRGGVWTEAFF
TRBV2,TRBJ2-5,TRBD2,CASRRLAGGETQYF
TRBV28,TRBJ2-3,TRBD1,CASSLRQGGTDTQYF
TRBV9,TRBJ2-1,.,CASSVRGTPGNEQFF